Below are 26 T cell receptor beta chains sequenced from a single sample in a study of control samples from healthy donors and cancer patients. Clones were read by immunoSEQ multiplex PCR, and TCRdb kept only the in-frame ones, dropping some. Of approximately 150,000 clones listed, roughly 86% are singletons. Input material: PBMCs. The receptors were sampled from a man aged 45-65 years with head and neck cancer.

V and J are TRBV20-1 and TRBJ1-5; D is ambiguous. The CDR3 contains 10 residues. Germline-derived CDR1 and CDR2 are DFQATT and SNEGSKA (reference sequence). Trimming took off 6 bases at V and 6 bases at J, with 6 bases between the two ends. This CDR3 is CSADPQPQHF. The CDR3 region has the DNA TGCAGTGCCGACCCTCAGCCCCAGCATTTT.

This chain uses TRBV5-1 with TRBJ2-7, with 7 bases lining up with TRBD1. Germline loops: CDR1 SGHRS, CDR2 YFSETQ. The CDR3 sequence is 15 residues long. Trimming cost V 1 base and J 2 bases; bases outside gene matches: 6. The CDR3 DNA sequence: TGCGCCAGCAGCTTGTGGAGACAGGGTACCTACGAGCAGTACTTC. This codes for CASSLWRQGTYEQYF.

The chain recombines TRBV28 with TRBJ2-3; 7 bases map to TRBD1. Per the germline V gene, CDR1 is MDHEN and CDR2 is SYDVKM. J was trimmed by 0 bases and V by 6 bases; bases with no gene match: 6. The CDR3 contains 15 residues. The CDR3 protein is CASSRQGTSTDTQYF. Written as DNA, the CDR3 is TGTGCCAGCAGCCGACAGGGAACTAGCACAGATACGCAGTATTTT.

The V call is TRBV6-1, the J call TRBJ1-5, with TRBD1 identical over 10 bases. The CDR3 sequence is 17 residues long. Germline V gives CDR1 MNHNS, CDR2 SASEGT. J lost 4 bases, V lost 2 bases, and 8 bases had no gene match. CDR3: CASSETPGTGDNQPQHF. The CDR3 DNA reads TGTGCCAGCAGTGAAACACCTGGGACAGGGGATAATCAGCCCCAGCATTTT.

This rearrangement joins TRBV2 to TRBJ2-4, with unresolved D. Germline V gene data show CDR1 as SNHLY and CDR2 as FYNNEI. The CDR3 contains 14 residues. V was cut by 2 bases and J by 7 bases, with 12 bases left in between. In DNA, the CDR3 is TGTGCCAGCAGTGAATCTACCTGGGCTAACATTCAGTACTTC. Translated: CASSESTWANIQYF.

This chain connects TRBV7-3 to TRBJ2-1; 7 bases line up with TRBD1. The germline V gene encodes CDR1 SGHTA and CDR2 FQGTGA. There are 15 residues in the CDR3. V shed 3 bases and J 7 bases; nucleotides not matched to a gene: 9. The CDR3 reads CASSFRQRGQNEQFF. The CDR3 bases are TGTGCCAGCAGCTTTAGACAGAGGGGGCAGAATGAGCAGTTCTTC.

The sample holds one count of this clone. DNA for the CDR3: TGCGCCAGCAGTGATTTTGGCGGGGAGCTGTTTTTT. This encodes CASSDFGGELFF. This chain links TRBV10-1 with TRBJ2-2; D is uncertain. The CDR3 loop spans 12 amino acids. V lost 3 bases, J lost 7 bases, and 6 bases lay in between. Germline assignment: CDR1 WNHNN and CDR2 SYGVQD (reference sequence).

V usage is TRBV7-2 and J usage is TRBJ2-7, with a weak D call TRBD1 (5 bases). The CDR3 length is 15 residues. Trimming cost V 5 bases and J 1 base, with 15 bases left between them. The germline V gene encodes CDR1 SGHTA and CDR2 FQGNSA. The CDR3 sequence: CASSTGRVTSYEQYF. DNA of the CDR3: TGTGCCAGCAGCACCGGCAGGGTTACTTCCTACGAGCAGTACTTC. Filled out from reference TRBV7-2 and TRBJ2-7, the complete variable domain reads GAGVSQSPSNKVTEKGKDVELRCDPISGHTALYWYRQSLGQGLEFLIYFQGNSAPDKSGLPSDRFSAERTGGSVSTLTIQRTQQEDSAVYLCASSTGRVTSYEQYFGPGTRLTVT.

The rearrangement uses TRBV15 and TRBJ2-5; D is undetermined. The CDR3 totals 12 residues. CDR1 is LNHNV and CDR2 is YYDKDF in the germline V gene (reference sequence). Trimming took off 6 bases at V and 5 bases at J, with 10 bases between the two ends. The CDR3 DNA reads TGTGCCACCAGTTCAGGTACGGAGACCCAGTACTTC. Translating gives CATSSGTETQYF.

This clone was seen a few times. This chain connects TRBV24-1 to TRBJ1-5; TRBD1 agrees at 9 bases. Germline loops: CDR1 KGHDR, CDR2 SFDVKD. Unmatched junction bases numbered 9, after V lost 9 bases and J lost 1 base. This CDR3 has 16 amino acids. CDR3 sequence reads: CATDRGNRWSNQPQHF. The CDR3 region has the DNA TGTGCCACCGACAGGGGGAATAGATGGAGCAATCAGCCCCAGCATTTT.

This chain connects TRBV30 to TRBJ2-6; TRBD2 matches at 9 bases. The CDR3 extends over 16 amino acids. Germline loops: CDR1 GTSNPN, CDR2 SVGIG (reference sequence). After removal of 0 bases from V and 4 bases from J, the junction contained 4 bases not matched to a gene. CDR3 nucleotides: TGTGCCTGGAGTGTACAAGCGGGAGGAGGGGCCAACGTCCTGACTTTC. Its translation: CAWSVQAGGGANVLTF.

The chain has TRBV28 and TRBJ1-2; 10 bases are a match to TRBD1. The CDR3 runs to 13 residues. CDR1 and CDR2 (germline): MDHEN, SYDVKM. Trimming cost V 6 bases and J 6 bases; bases outside gene matches: 4. CDR3 DNA: TGTGCCAGCAGAACCGGGACAGGGGATGGCTACACCTTC. Translation: CASRTGTGDGYTF.

Regarding this clone: Here the CDR3 omits its conserved ending phenylalanine or tryptophan, so a read error is the likely source. The DNA is omitted, as the CDR3 cannot be located on it reliably, and the CDR3 follows TCRdb's listing. The chain has TRBV5-6 and TRBJ2-7; TRBD2, the table's D call, lacks a check against the DNA. The germline V gene has CDR1 SGHDT and CDR2 YYEEEE. The length of the CDR3 is 9 amino acids, counting both ends. This CDR3 is CASSWGGRE.

The chain has TRBV9 and TRBJ2-1; the D gene is possibly TRBD1 (6 bases). The germline V gene encodes CDR1 SGDLS and CDR2 YYNGEE. Trimming removed 3 bases from V and 4 bases from J, with 14 bases in between. The CDR3 totals 15 residues. The CDR3 here is CASSATGTPYNEQFF. DNA of the CDR3: TGTGCCAGCAGCGCCACCGGGACACCTTACAATGAGCAGTTCTTC.

V and J are TRBV5-1 and TRBJ2-7, with 8 nucleotides matching TRBD2. The CDR3 extends over 14 amino acids. After removal of 4 bases from V and 1 base from J, the junction contained 4 bases not matched to a gene. Germline CDR1 reads SGHRS; CDR2 reads YFSETQ. For the CDR3, the DNA is TGCGCCAGCAGCGAAAGCGGGGGATCCTACGAGCAGTACTTC. Protein: CASSESGGSYEQYF.

The rearrangement links TRBV27 to TRBJ2-7; a weak D match, TRBD1 (6 bases). Trimming stripped 3 bases from V and 3 bases from J, with 12 bases between. The length of the CDR3 is 14 residues. Per the germline V gene, CDR1 is MNHEY and CDR2 is SMNVEV (reference sequence). The CDR3, as DNA: TGTGCCAGCAGTTTGCAGGGGCCTGACTACGAGCAGTACTTC. It encodes CASSLQGPDYEQYF.

The chain uses TRBV24-1 and TRBJ2-3; D perhaps matches TRBD2 (5 bases). The CDR3 spans 15 residues. Germline CDR1 KGHDR, CDR2 SFDVKD. V shed 4 bases and J shed 4 bases, with 14 bases lying between them. This CDR3 reads CATSDPAIGADTQYF. CDR3 sequence (DNA): TGTGCCACCAGTGACCCCGCCATCGGGGCAGATACGCAGTATTTT.

In this sample, this clone turned up once. This chain connects TRBV19 to TRBJ2-4, with D possibly being TRBD2 (5 bases). The CDR3 length is 16 residues. V lost 7 bases and J 5 bases, leaving 21 bases between the germline ends. From germline, CDR1 is LNHDA and CDR2 SQIVND (reference sequence). The DNA for the CDR3 is TGTGCCAGTAACCCCTCCAGCGGCAGCTATCAAAACATTCAGTACTTC. This codes for CASNPSSGSYQNIQYF.

V and J are TRBV12-3 or TRBV12-4 and TRBJ2-7; 10 bases are a match to TRBD1. Trimming at V came to 5 bases and at J to 4 bases, leaving 2 bases not matched to a gene. The CDR3 runs 13 residues. For the CDR3, the DNA is TGTGCCAGCAGTCCGGGACAGGGGTACGAGCAGTACTTC. Amino acids: CASSPGQGYEQYF.

The gene calls are TRBV5-4 and TRBJ1-6; D not certain. This CDR3 is 13 amino acids long. V lost 2 bases to trimming and J lost 7 bases, with 7 bases between them. Germline V CDR1 and CDR2: SGHNT, YYREEE (reference sequence). The CDR3: CASSLDGNSPLHF. For the CDR3, the DNA is TGTGCCAGCAGCTTAGACGGGAATTCACCCCTCCACTTT.

This clone has a single count. V and J are TRBV6-5 and TRBJ1-5, with a tentative D call TRBD1 (5 bases). V was trimmed by 5 bases and J by 3 bases, leaving 11 bases between them. Germline CDR1 and CDR2: MNHEY and SVGAGI. This CDR3 is built from 14 residues. In DNA form, the CDR3 reads TGTGCCAGCAGTACGGGACTTTTCAATCAGCCCCAGCATTTT. Its protein is CASSTGLFNQPQHF.

This clone has only a few counts. The gene calls are TRBV27 and TRBJ1-3; 9 nucleotides match TRBD1. The V and J ends lost 5 bases and 7 bases, in that order; junction bases with no gene match: 9. Germline lookup yields CDR1 MNHEY and CDR2 SMNVEV (reference sequence). The CDR3 runs to 15 residues. The CDR3 here is CASSRDGTGSNTIYF. DNA for the CDR3: TGTGCCAGCAGTCGAGACGGGACAGGGTCGAACACCATATATTTT.

J is TRBJ2-3 and V is TRBV7-9; 8 bases agree with TRBD2. The V gene's germline CDR1 is SEHNR and CDR2 FQNEAQ (reference sequence). V lost 5 bases and J lost 0; bases outside the gene matches: 7. The CDR3 has 16 amino acids. This chain's CDR3 is CASSPPTSGSTDTQYF. Written as DNA, the CDR3 is TGTGCCAGCAGCCCCCCAACTAGCGGTAGCACAGATACGCAGTATTTT.

This clone showed up just a few times. This chain joins TRBV27 and TRBJ1-1, with 9 nucleotides matching TRBD1. The V segment lost 7 bases and the J segment 12 bases; nucleotides outside the gene matches: 6. This CDR3 contains 11 residues. Germline V gene lookup returns CDR1 MNHEY and CDR2 SMNVEV (reference sequence). Here the CDR3 reads CASISGTGTFF. Here the CDR3 DNA reads TGTGCCAGCATTTCCGGGACAGGGACTTTCTTT.

This clone has only a few counts. The chain joins TRBV2 to TRBJ1-5; the D gene is possibly TRBD1 (5 bases). V lost 8 bases to trimming and J lost 4 bases, with 15 bases between them. The CDR3 is 14 residues long. Germline V gene sequence: CDR1 SNHLY, CDR2 FYNNEI. The CDR3 nucleotides read TGTGCCAGCCAACCGACAGCGAGTAATCAGCCCCAGCATTTT. It encodes CASQPTASNQPQHF.

This clone is a singleton in its sample. The chain couples TRBV7-9 to TRBJ2-7, with no clear D. V lost 5 bases and J lost 5, with 19 bases in between. Germline CDR1 and CDR2: SEHNR and FQNEAQ (reference sequence). This CDR3 spans 15 amino acids. The CDR3 protein is CASSLPPRPNHEQYF. The CDR3 nucleotides read TGTGCCAGCAGCCTTCCTCCTCGTCCGAACCACGAGCAGTACTTC.